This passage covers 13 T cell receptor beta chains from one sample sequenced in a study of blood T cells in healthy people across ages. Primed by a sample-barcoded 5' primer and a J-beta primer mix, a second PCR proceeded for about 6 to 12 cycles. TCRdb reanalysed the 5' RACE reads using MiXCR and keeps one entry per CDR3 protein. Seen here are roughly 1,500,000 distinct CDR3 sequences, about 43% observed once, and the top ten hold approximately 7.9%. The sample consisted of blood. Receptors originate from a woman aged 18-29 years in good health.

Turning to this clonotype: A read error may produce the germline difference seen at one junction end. The CDR3 DNA reads as TGTGCCAGCCGGGGACTAGCGGTTAGCACAGAGACGCAGTATTTT. The encoded protein is CASRGLAVSTETQYF. The V gene is TRBV2, the J gene TRBJ2-3; 11 bases align to TRBD2. Per germline, CDR1 SNHLY and CDR2 FYNNEI. The length of the CDR3 is 15 residues.

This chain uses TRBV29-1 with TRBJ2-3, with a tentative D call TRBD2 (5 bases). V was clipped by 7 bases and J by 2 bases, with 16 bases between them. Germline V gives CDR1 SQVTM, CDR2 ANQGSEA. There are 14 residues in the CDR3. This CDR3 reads CSGAGSLTTDTQYF. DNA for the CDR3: TGCAGCGGGGCGGGCTCCCTTACCACAGATACGCAGTATTTT.

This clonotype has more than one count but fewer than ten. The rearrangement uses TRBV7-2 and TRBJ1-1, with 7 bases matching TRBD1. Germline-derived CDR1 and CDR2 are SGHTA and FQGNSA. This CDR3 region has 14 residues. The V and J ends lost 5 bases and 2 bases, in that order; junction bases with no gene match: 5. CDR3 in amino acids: CASSPRDSNTEAFF. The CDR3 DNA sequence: TGTGCCAGCAGCCCCCGGGACAGTAACACTGAAGCTTTCTTT.

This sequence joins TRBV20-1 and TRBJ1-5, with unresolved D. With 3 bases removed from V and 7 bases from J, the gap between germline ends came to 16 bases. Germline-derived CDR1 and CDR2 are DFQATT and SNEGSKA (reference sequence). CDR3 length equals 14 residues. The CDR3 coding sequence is TGCAGTGCTAGCCCAAGTGGGGTGAAGCAGCCCCAGCATTTT. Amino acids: CSASPSGVKQPQHF.

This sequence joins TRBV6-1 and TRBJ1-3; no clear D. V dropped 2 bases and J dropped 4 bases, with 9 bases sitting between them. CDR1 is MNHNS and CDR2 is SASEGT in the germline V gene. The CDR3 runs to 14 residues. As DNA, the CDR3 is TGTGCCAGCAGTGAAAGGGCGCAAGGAAACACCATATATTTT. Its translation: CASSERAQGNTIYF.

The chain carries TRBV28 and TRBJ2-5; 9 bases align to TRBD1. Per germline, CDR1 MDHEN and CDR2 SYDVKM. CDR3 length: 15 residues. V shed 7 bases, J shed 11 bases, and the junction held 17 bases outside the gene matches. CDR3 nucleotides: TGTGCCAGCACCGTATCCCGGGACAGGGTGAATGAGCAGTACTTC. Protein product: CASTVSRDRVNEQYF.

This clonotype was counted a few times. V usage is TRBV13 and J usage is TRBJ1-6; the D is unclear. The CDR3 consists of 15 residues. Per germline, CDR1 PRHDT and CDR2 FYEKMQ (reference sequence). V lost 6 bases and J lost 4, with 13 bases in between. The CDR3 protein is CASRQKGGYNSPLHF. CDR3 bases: TGTGCCAGCAGACAAAAGGGCGGTTATAATTCACCCCTCCACTTT. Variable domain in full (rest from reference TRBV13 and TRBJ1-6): AAGVIQSPRHLIKEKRETATLKCYPIPRHDTVYWYQQGPGQDPQFLISFYEKMQSDKGSIPDRFSAQQFSDYHSELNMSSLELGDSALYFCASRQKGGYNSPLHFGNGTRLTVT.

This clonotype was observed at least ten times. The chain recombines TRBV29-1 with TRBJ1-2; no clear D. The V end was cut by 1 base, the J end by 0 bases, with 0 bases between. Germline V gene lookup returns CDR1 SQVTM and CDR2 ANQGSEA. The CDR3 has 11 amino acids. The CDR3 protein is CSVEANYGYTF. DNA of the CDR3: TGCAGCGTTGAAGCTAACTATGGCTACACCTTC.

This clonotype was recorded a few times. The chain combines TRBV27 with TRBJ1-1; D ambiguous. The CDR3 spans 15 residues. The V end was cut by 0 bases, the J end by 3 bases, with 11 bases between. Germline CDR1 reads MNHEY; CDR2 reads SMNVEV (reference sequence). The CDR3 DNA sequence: TGTGCCAGCAGTTTATCGAGAGGTTATCACACTGAAGCTTTCTTT. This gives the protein CASSLSRGYHTEAFF.

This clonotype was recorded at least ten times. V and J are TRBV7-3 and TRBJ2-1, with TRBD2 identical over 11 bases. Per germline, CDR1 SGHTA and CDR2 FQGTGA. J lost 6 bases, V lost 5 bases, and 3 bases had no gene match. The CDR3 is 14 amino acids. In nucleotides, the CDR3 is TGTGCCAGCAGCCCGGGACTAGCGGTCAATGAGCAGTTCTTC. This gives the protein CASSPGLAVNEQFF.

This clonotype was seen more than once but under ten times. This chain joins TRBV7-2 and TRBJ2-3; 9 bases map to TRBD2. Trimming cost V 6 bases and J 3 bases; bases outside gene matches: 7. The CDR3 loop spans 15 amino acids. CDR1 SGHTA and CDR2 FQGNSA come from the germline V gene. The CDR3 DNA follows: TGTGCCAGCAGTGATAGCGGGAGTCGGACAGATACGCAGTATTTT. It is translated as CASSDSGSRTDTQYF. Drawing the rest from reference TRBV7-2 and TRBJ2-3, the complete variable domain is GAGVSQSPSNKVTEKGKDVELRCDPISGHTALYWYRQSLGQGLEFLIYFQGNSAPDKSGLPSDRFSAERTGGSVSTLTIQRTQQEDSAVYLCASSDSGSRTDTQYFGPGTRLTVL.

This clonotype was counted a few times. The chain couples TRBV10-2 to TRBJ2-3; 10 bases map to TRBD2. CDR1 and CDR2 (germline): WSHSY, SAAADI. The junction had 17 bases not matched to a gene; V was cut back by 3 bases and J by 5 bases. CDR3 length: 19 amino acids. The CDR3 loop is CASSDLRTYIAGGGDTQYF. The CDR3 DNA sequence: TGCGCCAGCAGTGATCTGAGGACCTATATAGCGGGGGGTGGAGATACGCAGTATTTT.

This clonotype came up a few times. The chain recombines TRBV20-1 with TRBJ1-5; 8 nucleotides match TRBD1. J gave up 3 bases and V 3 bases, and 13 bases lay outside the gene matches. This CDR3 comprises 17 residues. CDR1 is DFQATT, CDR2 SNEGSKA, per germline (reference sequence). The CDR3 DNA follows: TGCAGTGCTAGTGCAGGGGGCACCCGGAGGATCAATCAGCCCCAGCATTTT. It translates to CSASAGGTRRINQPQHF.